This TCR beta chain comes out of a study of long-term antiretroviral therapy in people with HIV. Trimming shortened V by 7 bases and J by 0 bases, and 13 bases separated the two germline ends. The germline gives CDR1 MDHEN, CDR2 SYDVKM. The CDR3 has 15 residues. A single count supports this clone. Its cognate antigen is unknown. Investigators performed immunoSEQ version v3.0 at survey level. Sequencing was performed with immunoSEQ multiplex PCR; in TCRdb, only in-frame clones are kept and a portion is missing. This sample yields some 20,000 clones, of which more than 75% are seen a single time; 3.5% to 5.5% belongs to the top ten. Notes on the study in general: Repertoire dominance by clones expanded before ART was seen at all time points. There were no data on ART adherence, viral resistance or therapy changes, a gap that limits inferences about post-ART repertoire changes. Following ART, diversity rose but still fell short of transplant donor controls.

Each specimen consisted of 1-10 million cryopreserved PBMC prior to extraction of DNA. This sequence originates from a man aged 25 to 45 with HIV. Material: unsorted PBMCs, obtained around 5.9 years after starting antiretroviral therapy. The chain combines TRBV28 with TRBJ2-1; D not certain. CDR3 sequence: CASTAAWSSYNEQFF. CDR3 coding DNA: TGTGCCAGCACCGCTGCATGGAGCTCCTACAATGAGCAGTTCTTC. The complete variable domain, with remaining parts taken from reference TRBV28 and TRBJ2-1, reads DVKVTQSSRYLVKRTGEKVFLECVQDMDHENMFWYRQDPGLGLRLIYFSYDVKMKEKGDIPEGYSVSREKKERFSLILESASTNQTSMYLCASTAAWSSYNEQFFGPGTRLTVL.